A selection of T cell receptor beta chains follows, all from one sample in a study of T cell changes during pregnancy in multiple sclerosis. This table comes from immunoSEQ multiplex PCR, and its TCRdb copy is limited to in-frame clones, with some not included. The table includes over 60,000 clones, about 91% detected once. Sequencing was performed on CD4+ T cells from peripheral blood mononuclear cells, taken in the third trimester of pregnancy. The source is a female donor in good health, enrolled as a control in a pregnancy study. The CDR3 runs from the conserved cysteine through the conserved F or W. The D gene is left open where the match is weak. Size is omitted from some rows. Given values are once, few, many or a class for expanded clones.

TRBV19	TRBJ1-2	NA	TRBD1	CASSIDRTGRVGYTF	TGTGCCAGTAGTATAGACCGGACAGGGCGGGTTGGCTACACCTTC
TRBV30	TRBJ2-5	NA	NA	CAWSANQETQYF	TGTGCCTGGAGTGCCAACCAAGAGACCCAGTACTTC
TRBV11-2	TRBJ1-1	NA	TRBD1	CASSSQGGLTEAFF	TGTGCCAGCAGCTCACAGGGGGGGCTTACTGAAGCTTTCTTT
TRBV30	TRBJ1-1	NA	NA	CAWSGQMNTEAFF	TGTGCCTGGAGTGGACAGATGAACACTGAAGCTTTCTTT
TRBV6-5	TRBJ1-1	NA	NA	CASSYGGWNTEAFF	TGTGCCAGCAGTTACGGGGGCTGGAACACTGAAGCTTTCTTT
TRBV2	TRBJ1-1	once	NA	CASSDPFELMNTEAFF	TGTGCCAGCAGTGACCCCTTTGAGCTCATGAACACTGAAGCTTTCTTT
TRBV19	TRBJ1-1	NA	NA	CASSIDRGHTEAFF	TGTGCCAGTAGTATAGATCGGGGTCACACTGAAGCTTTCTTT
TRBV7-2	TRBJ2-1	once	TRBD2	CASSLAVAGGPGEQFF	TGTGCCAGCAGCTTAGCGGTCGCGGGGGGGCCAGGTGAGCAGTTCTTC
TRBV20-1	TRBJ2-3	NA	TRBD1	CSARSPGQDYF	TGCAGTGCTAGATCTCCGGGACAGGACTATTTT
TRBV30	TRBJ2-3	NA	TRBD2	CAWGDKERGGLTDTQYF	TGTGCCTGGGGGGACAAAGAGCGGGGGGGCCTCACAGATACGCAGTATTTT
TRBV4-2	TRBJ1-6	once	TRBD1	CASSQDGTGFSYNSPLHF	TGTGCCAGCAGCCAAGACGGGACAGGGTTCTCCTATAATTCACCCCTCCACTTT
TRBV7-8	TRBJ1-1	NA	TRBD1	CASSSSSQGFTEAFF	TGTGCCAGCAGCTCCTCCTCACAGGGGTTCACTGAAGCTTTCTTT
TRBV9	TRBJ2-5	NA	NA	CASSVGGGVTQETQYF	TGTGCCAGCAGCGTAGGGGGCGGGGTGACCCAAGAGACCCAGTACTTC
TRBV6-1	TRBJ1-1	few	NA	CASSDIFGNTEAFF	TGTGCCAGCAGTGACATTTTCGGGAACACTGAAGCTTTCTTT
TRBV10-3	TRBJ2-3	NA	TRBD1	CAIRGTGGYTDTQYF	TGTGCCATCAGGGGGACAGGGGGATACACAGATACGCAGTATTTT
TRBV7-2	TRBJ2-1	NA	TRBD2	CASSLTGGGYNEQFF	TGTGCCAGCAGCTTAACCGGGGGGGGGTACAATGAGCAGTTCTTC
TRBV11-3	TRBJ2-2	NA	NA	CASSLGGSRTGELFF	TGTGCCAGCAGCTTAGGAGGCAGTAGGACCGGGGAGCTGTTTTTT
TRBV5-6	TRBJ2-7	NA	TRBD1	CASSFQGARYEQYF	TGTGCCAGCAGCTTTCAGGGGGCGCGCTACGAGCAGTACTTC
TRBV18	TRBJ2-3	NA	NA	CASSPLPQGLTDTQYF	TGTGCCAGCTCACCACTTCCACAGGGCCTCACAGATACGCAGTATTTT
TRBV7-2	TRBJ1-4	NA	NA	CASSFGRTNEKLFF	TGTGCCAGCAGCTTCGGTCGAACTAATGAAAAACTGTTTTTT
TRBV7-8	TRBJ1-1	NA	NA	CASSLARGNTEAFF	TGTGCCAGCAGCTTAGCGCGGGGAAACACTGAAGCTTTCTTT
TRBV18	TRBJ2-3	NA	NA	CASSPQTSLGDTQYF	TGTGCCAGCTCACCCCAGACTAGTTTGGGAGATACGCAGTATTTT
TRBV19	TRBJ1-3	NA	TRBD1	CASSIEDRGTGNTIYF	TGTGCCAGTAGTATCGAGGACAGGGGTACTGGAAACACCATATATTTT
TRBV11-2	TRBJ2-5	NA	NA	CASSLSWSQETQYF	TGTGCCAGCAGCTTGTCGTGGAGCCAAGAGACCCAGTACTTC
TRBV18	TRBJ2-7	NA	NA	CASSKPPPSSEQYF	TGTGCCAGCTCCAAGCCCCCCCCTTCAAGCGAGCAGTACTTC
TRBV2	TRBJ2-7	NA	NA	CASSGSLESGLGVQYF	TGTGCCAGCAGTGGCTCCCTGGAAAGCGGGTTGGGGGTGCAGTACTTC
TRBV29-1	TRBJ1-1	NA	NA	CSVKTMNTEAFF	TGCAGCGTTAAAACAATGAACACTGAAGCTTTCTTT
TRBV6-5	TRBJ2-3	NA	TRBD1	CASSPRDRHTQYF	TGTGCCAGCAGCCCGAGGGACAGGCATACGCAGTATTTT
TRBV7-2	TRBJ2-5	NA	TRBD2	CASSSLGGGGETQYF	TGTGCCAGCAGCTCCCTTGGCGGGGGAGGTGAGACCCAGTACTTC
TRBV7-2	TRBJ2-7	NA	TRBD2	CASSLVAGNYEQYF	TGTGCCAGCAGCTTAGTAGCGGGGAACTACGAGCAGTACTTC
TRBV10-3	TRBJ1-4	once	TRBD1	CAISPTGGNEKLFF	TGTGCCATCAGTCCGACAGGGGGTAATGAAAAACTGTTTTTT
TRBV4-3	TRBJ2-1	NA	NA	CASSQDRVYSYNEQFF	TGCGCCAGCAGCCAAGATCGGGTTTACTCCTACAATGAGCAGTTCTTC
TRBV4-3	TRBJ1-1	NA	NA	CASSQDLNTEAFF	TGCGCCAGCAGCCAAGATTTAAACACTGAAGCTTTCTTT
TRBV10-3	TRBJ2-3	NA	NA	CAISSRQNPGTDTQYF	TGTGCCATCAGTTCCCGACAGAACCCGGGCACAGATACGCAGTATTTT
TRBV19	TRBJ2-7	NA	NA	CASSTRGLGSSYEQYF	TGTGCCAGTAGTACCCGAGGTCTGGGGAGCTCCTACGAGCAGTACTTC
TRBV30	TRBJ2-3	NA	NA	CASSGAPDTQYF	TGTGCCTCTTCAGGGGCCCCAGATACGCAGTATTTT
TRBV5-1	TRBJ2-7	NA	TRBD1	CASSQAGTGVEQYF	TGCGCCAGCAGCCAGGCAGGGACAGGGGTCGAGCAGTACTTC
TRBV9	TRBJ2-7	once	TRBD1	CASSVDRAGYEQYF	TGTGCCAGCAGCGTCGACAGGGCAGGCTACGAGCAGTACTTC
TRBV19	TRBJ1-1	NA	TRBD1	CASRLRGNRGSNTEAFF	TGTGCCAGTAGACTTCGGGGAAACAGGGGCTCGAACACTGAAGCTTTCTTT
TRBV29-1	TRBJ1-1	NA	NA	CSVGGRMNTEAFF	TGCAGCGTTGGGGGCCGCATGAACACTGAAGCTTTCTTT
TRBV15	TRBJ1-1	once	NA	CATSRDYLEVTEAFF	TGTGCCACCAGCAGAGATTACCTGGAGGTCACTGAAGCTTTCTTT
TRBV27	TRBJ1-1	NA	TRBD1	CASSLEGAGNTEAFF	TGTGCCAGCAGTTTAGAGGGGGCGGGGAACACTGAAGCTTTCTTT
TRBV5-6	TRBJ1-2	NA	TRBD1	CASSLGQGASAYGYTF	TGTGCCAGCAGCCTAGGACAGGGGGCCTCGGCCTATGGCTACACCTTC
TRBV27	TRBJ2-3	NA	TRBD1	CASRPGTGSSTDTQYF	TGTGCCAGCAGGCCCGGGACAGGGTCTAGCACAGATACGCAGTATTTT
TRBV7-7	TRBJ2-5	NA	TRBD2	CASSLGLAGAQETQYF	TGTGCCAGCAGCCTAGGACTAGCGGGGGCGCAAGAGACCCAGTACTTC
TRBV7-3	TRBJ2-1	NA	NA	CASSQGIPNEQFF	TGTGCCAGCTCTCAGGGGATCCCCAATGAGCAGTTCTTC
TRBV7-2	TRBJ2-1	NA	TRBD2	CASSLRTSGTLYNEQFF	TGTGCCAGCAGCTTGCGGACTAGCGGGACCTTATACAATGAGCAGTTCTTC
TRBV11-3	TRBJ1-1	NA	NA	CASREQGRNTEAFF	TGTGCCAGCAGGGAACAGGGAAGGAACACTGAAGCTTTCTTT
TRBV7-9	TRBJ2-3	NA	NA	CASSLAGSTDTQYF	TGTGCCAGCAGCTTGGCAGGGAGCACAGATACGCAGTATTTT
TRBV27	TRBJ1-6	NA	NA	CASSLGQTGNSPLHF	TGTGCCAGCAGTCTAGGACAGACGGGTAATTCACCCCTCCACTTT
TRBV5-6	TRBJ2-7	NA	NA	CASSGTTGSYEQYF	TGTGCCAGCAGCGGAACGACAGGCTCCTACGAGCAGTACTTC
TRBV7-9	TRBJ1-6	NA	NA	CATFEIASSYNSPLHF	TGTGCCACCTTCGAGATAGCTAGCTCCTATAATTCACCCCTCCACTTT